This TCR beta chain stems from a study of blood T cell repertoires in COVID-19. The CDR3 length is 13 residues. The germline V gene encodes CDR1 SGHKS and CDR2 YYEKEE (reference sequence). Trimming at V came to 4 bases and at J to 8 bases, leaving 5 bases not matched to a gene. Data came from immunoSEQ multiplex PCR; TCRdb stores just in-frame clones and leaves some out. The data show approximately 270,000 clones, about 91% seen once. The chain employs TRBV5-5 and TRBJ1-4, with 7 bases that match TRBD1. This sequence was found in a woman in her thirties with COVID-19, enrolled during active disease. Sequenced material: peripheral blood. In DNA, the CDR3 is TGTGCCAGCAGCAGGGGGCGTTCCGAAAAACTGTTTTTT. Translation: CASSRGRSEKLFF.